This TCR beta chain comes out of a study of OX40 agonist ivuxolimab in advanced cancers. Regarding the study as a whole: Still undetermined is the antigen specificity of the expanded peripheral T cells. Individuals who were partial responders at 0.1-3.0 mg/kg had clonal expansion that ranked among the lowest. At 0.1 to 3.0 mg/kg, CD4+ and CD8+ blood T cells expanded clonally by week 6.

The CDR3 totals 14 residues. Germline CDR1 and CDR2: LNHDA and SQIVND (reference sequence). V gave up 4 bases and J gave up 3 bases, with 10 bases separating them. Comment on this clone: Its target is unknown.

The table came from immunoSEQ multiplex PCR; TCRdb's copy has only in-frame clones and leaves some out. The sample lists 90,000 to 120,000 clones, 90% occurring once. Specimen: CD4+ or CD8+ T cells sorted from blood, collected in a trial of the OX40 agonist ivuxolimab. This clonotype was sampled from an adult with an advanced solid tumor such as melanoma, head and neck, liver or kidney cancer. V usage is TRBV19 and J usage is TRBJ1-5; possibly TRBD1 for D (6 bases). The chain's CDR3 is CASSNRDNNQPQHF. The CDR3 coding sequence is TGTGCCAGTAGTAACCGGGACAACAATCAGCCCCAGCATTTT.